The rows below give T cell receptor beta chains drawn from one sample of a study of tumor-infiltrating lymphocytes in primary liver carcinoma. TCRdb re-called the multiplex PCR reads through MiXCR, storing one row per CDR3 protein. The data hold 95,000 to 150,000 distinct CDR3 sequences, with around 60% observed a single time. Material: liver tumor tissue from sampling region 3. The receptors here all came from a woman between 55 and 75 years old with primary liver carcinoma and hepatitis B virus infection. The conserved cysteine and the conserved F or W are not part of the CDR3 here. The order of the fields is J gene, V gene, CDR3 protein.

TRBJ1-2,TRBV12-3/TRBV12-4,ASSRYGTAANYGYT
TRBJ2-1,TRBV4-2,ASSQEGGFRLAPSSYNEQF
TRBJ2-3,TRBV6-2/TRBV6-3,ASSYRDLQASFTDTQY
TRBJ2-7,TRBV11-3,ASSLGAGGSLELY
TRBJ2-1,TRBV6-1,ASTRGADYNEQL
TRBJ2-1,TRBV12-3/TRBV12-4,ASSLMAGNAYNEQF
TRBJ2-5,TRBV11-2,VSSHGIGETQY
TRBJ2-7,TRBV24-1,ATSDGGSPEGRGEQY
TRBJ2-7,TRBV20-1,SAHRAGGIGSYEQY
TRBJ1-1,TRBV5-1,TSSLGHRAF
TRBJ2-3,TRBV28,ASREGPSIADTQY
TRBJ2-2,TRBV28,VISFSSRHGELF
TRBJ2-3,TRBV29-1,RVRGLAVSTDTQY
TRBJ2-7,TRBV29-1,SAAPGSYGQY
TRBJ1-4,TRBV5-1,ASRLGQPNEKLF
TRBJ1-2,TRBV28,ASSFGTAAWGYT
TRBJ2-1,TRBV6-6,ASSYRTSPDVQF
TRBJ2-5,TRBV6-1,ASSFFDRGSRETQY
TRBJ2-3,TRBV11-2,ASSPLSRPSTQY
TRBJ2-5,TRBV6-5,ASSYSPWSETQY
TRBJ2-1,TRBV11-2,ASSIRGGLAGGFGQF
TRBJ2-7,TRBV28,ASSLSTGNEQY
TRBJ2-3,TRBV29-1,GVGNQGSTDTQY
TRBJ1-1,TRBV4-1,AGSQGQGSSEAF
TRBJ2-1,TRBV11-3,ASSLGTSGGHELF
TRBJ2-2,TRBV29-1,SVSKLANTGEPF
TRBJ1-5,TRBV28,ANTRSWDRGGHQPQH
TRBJ2-7,TRBV29-1,SVGGPRYEQY
TRBJ2-1,TRBV21-1,ASSKEPTSGRGNEQF
TRBJ2-3,TRBV6-5,ASSYGSTDTQY
TRBJ2-1,TRBV29-1,RTGPDREQF
TRBJ1-1,TRBV29-1,SAGQGPETF
TRBJ2-7,TRBV6-5,ANSSRQPPYEQY
TRBJ2-3,TRBV11-2,SSGLTGGTDTQY
TRBJ2-5,TRBV12-3/TRBV12-4,TSSLYTGEEETQY
TRBJ1-1,TRBV6-1,ASSVPGARNTEAF
TRBJ1-5,TRBV5-1,ASSSGTGHNQPQH
TRBJ2-3,TRBV6-1,ASSEACGSIDTQY
TRBJ2-3,TRBV5-1,ISGEEYIDTQY
TRBJ2-3,TRBV5-6,ASSLRTVTPTSTDTQY